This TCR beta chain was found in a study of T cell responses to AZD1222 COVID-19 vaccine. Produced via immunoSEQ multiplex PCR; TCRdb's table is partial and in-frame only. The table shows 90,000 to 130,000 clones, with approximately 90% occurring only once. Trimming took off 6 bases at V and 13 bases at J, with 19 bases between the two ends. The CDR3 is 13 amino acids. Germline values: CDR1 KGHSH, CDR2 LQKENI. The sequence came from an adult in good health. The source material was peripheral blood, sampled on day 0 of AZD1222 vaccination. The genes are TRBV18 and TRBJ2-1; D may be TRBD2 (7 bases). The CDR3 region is CASSPSGGVLQFF. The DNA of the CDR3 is TGTGCCAGCTCTCCCTCGGGGGGCGTCCTCCAGTTCTTC.